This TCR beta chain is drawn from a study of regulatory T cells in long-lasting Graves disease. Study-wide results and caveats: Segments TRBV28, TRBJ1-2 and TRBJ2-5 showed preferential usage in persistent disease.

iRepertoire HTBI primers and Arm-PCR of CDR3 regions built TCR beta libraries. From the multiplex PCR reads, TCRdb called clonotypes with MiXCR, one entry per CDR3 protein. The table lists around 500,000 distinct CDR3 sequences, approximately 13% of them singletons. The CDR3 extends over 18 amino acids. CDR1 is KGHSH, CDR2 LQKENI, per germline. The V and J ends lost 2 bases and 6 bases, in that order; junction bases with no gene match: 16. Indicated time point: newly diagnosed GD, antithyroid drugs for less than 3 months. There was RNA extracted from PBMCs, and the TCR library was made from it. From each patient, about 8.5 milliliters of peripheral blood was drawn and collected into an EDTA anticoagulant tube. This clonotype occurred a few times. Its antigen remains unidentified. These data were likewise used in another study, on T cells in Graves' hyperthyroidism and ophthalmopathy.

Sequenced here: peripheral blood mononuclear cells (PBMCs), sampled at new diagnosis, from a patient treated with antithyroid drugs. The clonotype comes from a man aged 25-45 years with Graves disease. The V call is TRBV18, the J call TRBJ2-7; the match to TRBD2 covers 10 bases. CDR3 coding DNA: TGTGCCAGCTCACCATCGGTTGTGCTAGCGGGAGCGGGGGGCGAGCAGTACTTC. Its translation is CASSPSVVLAGAGGEQYF.